This T cell receptor beta chain came from a study of T cell changes during pregnancy in multiple sclerosis. Germline CDR1 MNHEY, CDR2 SMNVEV (reference sequence). This CDR3 region has 16 residues. V lost 3 bases, J lost 1 base, and 6 bases stayed unmatched. The data were produced by immunoSEQ multiplex PCR, yet TCRdb's version contains in-frame clones alone and is incomplete. In the table there are roughly 120,000 clones, around nine tenths of which are singletons. The sample here was peripheral blood, taken in the third trimester of pregnancy. The chain carries TRBV27 and TRBJ2-7; 10 bases fit TRBD1. The origin of this receptor is a female donor with multiple sclerosis, enrolled in a pregnancy study. Here the CDR3 reads CASSFVVDRGSYEQYF. CDR3 nucleotides: TGTGCCAGCAGTTTTGTGGTGGACAGGGGGTCCTACGAGCAGTACTTC.